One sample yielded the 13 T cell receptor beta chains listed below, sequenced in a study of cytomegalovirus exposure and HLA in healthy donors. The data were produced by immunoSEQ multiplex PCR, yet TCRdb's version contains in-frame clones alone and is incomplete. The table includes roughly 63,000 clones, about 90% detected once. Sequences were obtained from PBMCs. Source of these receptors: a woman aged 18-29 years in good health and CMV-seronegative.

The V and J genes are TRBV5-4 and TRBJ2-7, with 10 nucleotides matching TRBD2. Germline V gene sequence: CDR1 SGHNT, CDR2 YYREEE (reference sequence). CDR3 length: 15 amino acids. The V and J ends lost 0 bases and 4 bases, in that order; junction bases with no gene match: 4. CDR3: CASSLVGTSAYEQYF. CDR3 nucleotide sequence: TGTGCCAGCAGCTTGGTGGGGACTAGCGCGTACGAGCAGTACTTC.

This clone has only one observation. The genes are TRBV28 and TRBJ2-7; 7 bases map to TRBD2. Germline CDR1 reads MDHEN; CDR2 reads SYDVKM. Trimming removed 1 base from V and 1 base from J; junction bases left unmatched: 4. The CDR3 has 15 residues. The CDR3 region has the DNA TGTGCCAGCAGTTTATTGGGGGAGGGATCCTACGAGCAGTACTTC. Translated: CASSLLGEGSYEQYF.

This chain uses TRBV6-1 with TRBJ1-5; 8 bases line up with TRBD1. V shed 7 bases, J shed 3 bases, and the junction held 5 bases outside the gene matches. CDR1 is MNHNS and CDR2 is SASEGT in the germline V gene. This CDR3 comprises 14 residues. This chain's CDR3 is CASNGQGVNQPQHF. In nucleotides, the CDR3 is TGTGCCAGCAACGGACAGGGAGTCAATCAGCCCCAGCATTTT.

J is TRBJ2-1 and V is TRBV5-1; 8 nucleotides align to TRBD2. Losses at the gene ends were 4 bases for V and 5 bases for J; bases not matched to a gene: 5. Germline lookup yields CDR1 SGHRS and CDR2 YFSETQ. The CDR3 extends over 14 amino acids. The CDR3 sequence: CASSPLGLDNEQFF. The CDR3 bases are TGCGCCAGCAGCCCCTTGGGACTAGACAATGAGCAGTTCTTC.

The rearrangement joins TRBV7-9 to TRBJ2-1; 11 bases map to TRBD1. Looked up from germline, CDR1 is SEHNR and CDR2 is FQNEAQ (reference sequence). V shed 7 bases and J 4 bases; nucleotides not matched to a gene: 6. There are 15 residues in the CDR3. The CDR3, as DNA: TGTGCCAGCAACATCGGACAGGGGGCTTACAATGAGCAGTTCTTC. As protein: CASNIGQGAYNEQFF.

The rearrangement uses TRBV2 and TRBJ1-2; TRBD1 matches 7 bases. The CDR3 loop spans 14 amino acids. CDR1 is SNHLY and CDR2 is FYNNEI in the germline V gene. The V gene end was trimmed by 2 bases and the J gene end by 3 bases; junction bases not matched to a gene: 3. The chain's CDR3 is CASSETGADYGYTF. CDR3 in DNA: TGTGCCAGCAGTGAAACAGGGGCGGACTATGGCTACACCTTC.

The CDR3 bases are TGTGCCAGCAGCTCGCAGACTAGCCACGGGACCCAGTACTTC. It encodes CASSSQTSHGTQYF. V and J are TRBV5-4 and TRBJ2-5; 7 bases line up with TRBD2. V lost 3 bases, J lost 7 bases, and 9 bases stayed unmatched. Germline V gene sequence: CDR1 SGHNT, CDR2 YYREEE (reference sequence). The CDR3 covers 14 residues.

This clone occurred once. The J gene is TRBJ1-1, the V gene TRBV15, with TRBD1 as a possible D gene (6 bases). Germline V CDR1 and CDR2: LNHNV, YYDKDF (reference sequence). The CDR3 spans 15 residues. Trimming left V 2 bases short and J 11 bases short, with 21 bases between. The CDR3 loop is CATSRKSGDVFRAFF. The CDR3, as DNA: TGTGCCACCAGCAGAAAGTCAGGGGACGTTTTTCGGGCTTTCTTT. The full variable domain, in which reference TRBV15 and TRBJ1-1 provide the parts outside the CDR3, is DAMVIQNPRYQVTQFGKPVTLSCSQTLNHNVMYWYQQKSSQAPKLLFHYYDKDFNNEADTPDNFQSRRPNTSFCFLDIRSPGLGDTAMYLCATSRKSGDVFRAFFGQGTRLTVV.

The CDR3 loop reads CASSYRRDSYGYTF. CDR3 DNA sequence: TGTGCCAGCAGCTATAGGCGGGACAGCTATGGCTACACCTTC. This chain links TRBV7-2 with TRBJ1-2, with 7 bases that match TRBD1. Per germline, CDR1 SGHTA and CDR2 FQGNSA. Germline trimming cut 4 bases from V and 4 bases from J; bases unmatched to any gene: 6. CDR3 size: 14 residues.

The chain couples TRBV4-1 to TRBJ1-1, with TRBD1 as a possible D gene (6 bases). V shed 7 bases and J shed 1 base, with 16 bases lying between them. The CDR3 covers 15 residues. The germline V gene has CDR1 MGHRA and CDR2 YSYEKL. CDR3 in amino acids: CASKFAGAGNTEAFF. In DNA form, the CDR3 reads TGCGCCAGCAAATTCGCGGGGGCAGGGAACACTGAAGCTTTCTTT.

CDR3 amino acids: CASSSGLAGGRTDTQYF. Here the CDR3 DNA reads TGTGCCAGCAGTTCCGGACTAGCGGGGGGGCGAACAGATACGCAGTATTTT. J is TRBJ2-3 and V is TRBV27, with TRBD2 matching over 15 bases. The ends lost 4 bases at V and 3 bases at J; junction bases unmatched: 5. The CDR3 loop spans 17 amino acids. The germline CDR1 and CDR2 sequences are MNHEY and SMNVEV (reference sequence).

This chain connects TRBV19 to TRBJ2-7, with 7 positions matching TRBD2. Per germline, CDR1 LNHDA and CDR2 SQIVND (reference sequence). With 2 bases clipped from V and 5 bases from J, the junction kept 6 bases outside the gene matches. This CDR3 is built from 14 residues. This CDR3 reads CASSIIGEGNEQYF. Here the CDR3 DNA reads TGTGCCAGTAGTATAATCGGGGAGGGAAACGAGCAGTACTTC. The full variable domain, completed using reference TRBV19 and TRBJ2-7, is DGGITQSPKYLFRKEGQNVTLSCEQNLNHDAMYWYRQDPGQGLRLIYYSQIVNDFQKGDIAEGYSVSREKKESFPLTVTSAQKNPTAFYLCASSIIGEGNEQYFGPGTRLTVT.

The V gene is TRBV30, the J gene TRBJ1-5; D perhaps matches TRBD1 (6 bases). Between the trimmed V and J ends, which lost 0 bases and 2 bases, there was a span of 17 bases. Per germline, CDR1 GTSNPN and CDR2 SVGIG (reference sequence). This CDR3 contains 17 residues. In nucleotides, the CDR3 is TGTGCCTGGAGTGTACCTCAGGGGAAGGCGGGCAATCAGCCCCAGCATTTT. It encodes CAWSVPQGKAGNQPQHF. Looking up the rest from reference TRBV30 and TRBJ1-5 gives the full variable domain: SQTIHQWPATLVQPVGSPLSLECTVEGTSNPNLYWYRQAAGRGLQLLFYSVGIGQISSEVPQNLSASRPQDRQFILSSKKLLLSDSGFYLCAWSVPQGKAGNQPQHFGDGTRLSIL.